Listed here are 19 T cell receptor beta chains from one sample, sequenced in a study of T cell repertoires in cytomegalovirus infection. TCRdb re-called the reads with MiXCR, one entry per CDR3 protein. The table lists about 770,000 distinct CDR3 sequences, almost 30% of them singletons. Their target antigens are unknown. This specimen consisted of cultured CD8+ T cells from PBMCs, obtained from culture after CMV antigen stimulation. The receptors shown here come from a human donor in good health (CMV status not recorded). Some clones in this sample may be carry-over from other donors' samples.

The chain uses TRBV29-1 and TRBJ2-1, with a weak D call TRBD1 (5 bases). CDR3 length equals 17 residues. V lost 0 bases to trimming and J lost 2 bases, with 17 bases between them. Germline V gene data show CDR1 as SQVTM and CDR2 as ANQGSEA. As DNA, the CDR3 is TGCAGCGTTGAAGAACCGCGGCGGCAGGGCCCCTACAATGAGCAGTTCTTC. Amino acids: CSVEEPRRQGPYNEQFF.

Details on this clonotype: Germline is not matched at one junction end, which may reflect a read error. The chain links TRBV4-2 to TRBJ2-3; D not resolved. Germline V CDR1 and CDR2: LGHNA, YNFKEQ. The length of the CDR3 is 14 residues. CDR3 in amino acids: CASSQAAPPDTQYF. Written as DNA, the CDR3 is TGTGCCAGCAGCCAAGCGGCGCCCCCAGATACACAGTATTTT.

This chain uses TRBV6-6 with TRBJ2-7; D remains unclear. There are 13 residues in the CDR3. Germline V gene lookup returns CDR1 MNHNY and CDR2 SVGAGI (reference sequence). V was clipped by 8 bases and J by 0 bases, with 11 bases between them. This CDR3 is CASVSPSSYEQYV. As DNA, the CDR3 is TGTGCCAGCGTTTCGCCGAGCTCCTACGAGCAGTACGTC.

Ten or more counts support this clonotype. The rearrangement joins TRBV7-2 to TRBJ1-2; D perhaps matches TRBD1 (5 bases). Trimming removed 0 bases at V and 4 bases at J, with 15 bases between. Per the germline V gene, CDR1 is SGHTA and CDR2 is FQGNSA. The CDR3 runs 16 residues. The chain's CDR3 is CASSLADGGGGYGYTF. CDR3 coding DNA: TGTGCCAGCAGCTTAGCCGATGGGGGAGGTGGCTATGGCTACACCTTC. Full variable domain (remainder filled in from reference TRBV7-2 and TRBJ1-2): GAGVSQSPSNKVTEKGKDVELRCDPISGHTALYWYRQSLGQGLEFLIYFQGNSAPDKSGLPSDRFSAERTGGSVSTLTIQRTQQEDSAVYLCASSLADGGGGYGYTFGSGTRLTVV.

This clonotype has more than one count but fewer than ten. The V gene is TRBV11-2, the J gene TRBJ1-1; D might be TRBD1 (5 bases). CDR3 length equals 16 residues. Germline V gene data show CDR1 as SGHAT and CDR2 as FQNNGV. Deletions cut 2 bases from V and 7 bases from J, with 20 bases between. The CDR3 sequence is CASSLWRRAENLEAFF. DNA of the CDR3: TGTGCCAGCAGCTTATGGCGCAGGGCGGAAAATCTTGAAGCTTTCTTT. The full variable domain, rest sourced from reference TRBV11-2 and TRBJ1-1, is EAGVAQSPRYKIIEKRQSVAFWCNPISGHATLYWYQQILGQGPKLLIQFQNNGVVDDSQLPKDRFSAERLKGVDSTLKIQPAKLEDSAVYLCASSLWRRAENLEAFFGQGTRLTVV.

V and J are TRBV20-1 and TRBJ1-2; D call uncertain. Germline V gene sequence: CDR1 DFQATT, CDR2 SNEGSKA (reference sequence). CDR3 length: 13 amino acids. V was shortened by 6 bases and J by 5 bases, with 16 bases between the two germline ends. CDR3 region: CSALGQSRYGYTF. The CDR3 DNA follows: TGCAGTGCCTTAGGGCAGTCCCGATATGGCTACACCTTC.

The CDR3 spells CASSPRGPAYEQYV. The CDR3, as DNA: TGTGCCAGCAGTCCACGGGGGCCCGCTTACGAGCAGTACGTC. V is TRBV28 and J is TRBJ2-7, with D perhaps TRBD1 or TRBD2 (6 bases each). V lost 5 bases to trimming and J lost 4 bases, with 15 bases between them. The CDR3 is made up of 14 amino acids. Per germline, CDR1 MDHEN and CDR2 SYDVKM.

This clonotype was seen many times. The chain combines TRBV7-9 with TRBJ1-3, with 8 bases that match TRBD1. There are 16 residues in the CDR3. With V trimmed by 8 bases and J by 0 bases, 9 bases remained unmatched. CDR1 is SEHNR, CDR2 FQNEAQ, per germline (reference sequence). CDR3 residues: CASGGTGPNSGNTIYF. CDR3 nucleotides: TGTGCCAGCGGGGGGACAGGCCCGAACTCTGGAAACACCATATATTTT.

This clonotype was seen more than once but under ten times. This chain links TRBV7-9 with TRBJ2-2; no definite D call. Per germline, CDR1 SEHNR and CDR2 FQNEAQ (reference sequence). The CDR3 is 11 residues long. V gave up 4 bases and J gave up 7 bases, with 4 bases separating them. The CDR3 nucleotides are TGTGCCAGCAGCTCCGACGGGGAGCTGTTTTTT. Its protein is CASSSDGELFF.

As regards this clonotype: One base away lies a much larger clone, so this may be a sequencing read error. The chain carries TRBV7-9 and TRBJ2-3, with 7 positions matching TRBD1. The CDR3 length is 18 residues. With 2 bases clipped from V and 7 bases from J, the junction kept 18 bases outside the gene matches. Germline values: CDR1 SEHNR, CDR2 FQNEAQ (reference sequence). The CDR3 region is CASSLPILTGSNSNTQYF. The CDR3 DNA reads TGTGCCAGCAGCTTACCGATCTTGACAGGGTCCAACTCAAATACGCAGTATTTT. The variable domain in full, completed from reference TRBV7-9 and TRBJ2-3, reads DTGVSQNPRHKITKRGQNVTFRCDPISEHNRLYWYRQTLGQGPEFLTYFQNEAQLEKSRLLSDRFSAERPKGSFSTLEIQRTEQGDSAMYLCASSLPILTGSNSNTQYFGPGTRLTVL.

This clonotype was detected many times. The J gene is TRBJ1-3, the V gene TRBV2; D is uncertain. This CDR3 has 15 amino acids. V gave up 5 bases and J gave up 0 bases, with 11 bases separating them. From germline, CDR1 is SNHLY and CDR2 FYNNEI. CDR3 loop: CASSPTSASGNTIYF. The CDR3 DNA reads TGTGCCAGCAGTCCTACCTCTGCCTCTGGAAACACCATATATTTT. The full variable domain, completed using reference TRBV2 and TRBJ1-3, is EPEVTQTPSHQVTQMGQEVILRCVPISNHLYFYWYRQILGQKVEFLVSFYNNEISEKSEIFDDQFSVERPDGSNFTLKIRSTKLEDSAMYFCASSPTSASGNTIYFGEGSWLTVV.

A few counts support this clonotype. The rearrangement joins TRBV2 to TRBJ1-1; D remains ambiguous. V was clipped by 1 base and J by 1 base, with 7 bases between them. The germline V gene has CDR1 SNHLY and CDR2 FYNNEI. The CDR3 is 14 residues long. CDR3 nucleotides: TGTGCCAGCAGTGAAGTATCAGGGAACACTGAAGCTTTCTTT. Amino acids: CASSEVSGNTEAFF. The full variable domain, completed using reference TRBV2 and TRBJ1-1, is EPEVTQTPSHQVTQMGQEVILRCVPISNHLYFYWYRQILGQKVEFLVSFYNNEISEKSEIFDDQFSVERPDGSNFTLKIRSTKLEDSAMYFCASSEVSGNTEAFFGQGTRLTVV.

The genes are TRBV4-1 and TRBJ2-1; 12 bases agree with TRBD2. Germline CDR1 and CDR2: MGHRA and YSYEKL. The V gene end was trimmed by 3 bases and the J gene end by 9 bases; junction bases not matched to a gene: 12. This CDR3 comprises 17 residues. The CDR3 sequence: CASSQILAGGPVPEQFF. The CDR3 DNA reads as TGCGCCAGCAGCCAGATACTAGCGGGGGGCCCGGTTCCTGAGCAGTTCTTC.

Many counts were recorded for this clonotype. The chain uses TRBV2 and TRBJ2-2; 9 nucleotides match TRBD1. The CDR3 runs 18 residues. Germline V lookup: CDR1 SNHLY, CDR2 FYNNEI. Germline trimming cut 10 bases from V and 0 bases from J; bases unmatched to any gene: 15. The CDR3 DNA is TGTGCCATCACGGGACAGGGCCCTATGGAGTCGAACACCGGGGAGCTGTTTTTT. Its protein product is CAITGQGPMESNTGELFF.

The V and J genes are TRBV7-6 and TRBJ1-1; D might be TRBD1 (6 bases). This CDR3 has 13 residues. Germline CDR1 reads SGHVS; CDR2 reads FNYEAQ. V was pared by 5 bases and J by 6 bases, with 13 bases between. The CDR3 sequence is CASSPRQVAEAFF. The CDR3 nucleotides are TGTGCCAGCAGCCCCAGACAGGTGGCTGAAGCTTTCTTT.

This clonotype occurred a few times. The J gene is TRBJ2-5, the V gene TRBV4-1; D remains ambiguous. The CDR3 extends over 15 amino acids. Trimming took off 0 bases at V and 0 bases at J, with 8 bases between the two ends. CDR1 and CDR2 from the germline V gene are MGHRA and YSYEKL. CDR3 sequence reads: CASSQDVGNQETQYF. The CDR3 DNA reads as TGCGCCAGCAGCCAAGATGTGGGGAACCAAGAGACCCAGTACTTC.

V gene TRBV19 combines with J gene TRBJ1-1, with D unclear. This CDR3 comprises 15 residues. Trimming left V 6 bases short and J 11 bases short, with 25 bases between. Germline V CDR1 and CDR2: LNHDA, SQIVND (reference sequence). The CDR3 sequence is CASSNPWVYDSEAFF. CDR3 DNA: TGTGCCAGTAGCAACCCCTGGGTTTATGATTCCGAGGCTTTCTTT. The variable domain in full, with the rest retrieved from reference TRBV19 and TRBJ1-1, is DGGITQSPKYLFRKEGQNVTLSCEQNLNHDAMYWYRQDPGQGLRLIYYSQIVNDFQKGDIAEGYSVSREKKESFPLTVTSAQKNPTAFYLCASSNPWVYDSEAFFGQGTRLTVV.

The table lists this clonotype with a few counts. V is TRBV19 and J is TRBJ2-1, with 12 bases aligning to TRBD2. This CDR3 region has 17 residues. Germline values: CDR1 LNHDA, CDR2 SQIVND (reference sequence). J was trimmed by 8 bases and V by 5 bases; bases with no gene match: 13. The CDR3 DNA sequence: TGTGCCAGTAGTGCGCGACTAGCGGGGGACCTTAGCGATGAGCAGTTCTTC. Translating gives CASSARLAGDLSDEQFF. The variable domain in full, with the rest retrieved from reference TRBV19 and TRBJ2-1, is DGGITQSPKYLFRKEGQNVTLSCEQNLNHDAMYWYRQDPGQGLRLIYYSQIVNDFQKGDIAEGYSVSREKKESFPLTVTSAQKNPTAFYLCASSARLAGDLSDEQFFGPGTRLTVL.

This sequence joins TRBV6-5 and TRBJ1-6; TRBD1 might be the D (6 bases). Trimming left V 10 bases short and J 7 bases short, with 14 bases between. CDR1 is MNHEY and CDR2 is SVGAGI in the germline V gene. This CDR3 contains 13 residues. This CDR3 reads CATHRDTNSPLHF. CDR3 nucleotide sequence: TGTGCCACCCACAGGGATACGAATTCACCCCTCCACTTT.